This TCR beta chain was sequenced during a study of human T cells and chemical hapten exposure (dated by TCRdb to the early 2020s). In the study overall: For sensitization, 2% DPC in acetone was applied to a 2 cm by 2 cm area of upper inner arm skin. Weekly therapeutic DPC doses were additionally applied to the scalp of patients throughout the roughly 23-week study period. Patch testing on the upper back used Finn chambers containing 0.01% DPC, with scoring done after 6 days according to International Contact Dermatitis Research Group standards. Most of the patients in the cohort were female, and the cohort covered alopecia areata with under or over 50% scalp involvement, alopecia totalis and alopecia universalis. The libraries were sequenced as a pool, and the TCR yield per sample differed mostly because of small variations in library volumes within the pool. The study tracked peripheral blood TCR repertoire changes in vivo during primary and secondary sensitization to the hapten diphenylcyclopropenone (DPC) in alopecia patients. Blood samples were taken from patients before sensitization (week 0) and at 2, 6 and about 24 weeks after DPC sensitization. Nearly 30 alopecia patients gave blood for TCR sequencing at one to four time points (pre-sensitization, 2, 6 and 24 weeks). Results the study describes overall, beyond this receptor: No change with DPC sensitization was found in the number of TCRs above 1 in 1000 frequency, and no evidence of global repertoire structure alterations was found. Because all patients had alopecia, a presumed autoimmune disease, the immune response of the patients might differ from that of healthy individuals. A positive correlation was found between the number of PT1 expanded TCRs and patch test score, with significance reached at thresholds 8, 16 and 32 but not 4. After repeated subsampling, the strength of the expansion versus patch-test correlation and the threshold at which it became significant changed. Significantly more large CDR3 similarity clusters were formed by expanded TCRs than by pre-sensitization or healthy control sets, consistent with antigen-driven responses.

Library prep was done by RACE. TCRdb shows the sequencer as NextSeq 500. During library preparation, unique molecular identifiers were attached to individual cDNA molecules so that TCRs could be counted quantitatively and reproducibly. Each blood RNA sample was used to sequence both TCR alpha and TCR beta chains. The paper's processing steps were these. The median number of TCRs per sample was approximately 96,000, ranging from about 23,224 to 700,000. V, J and CDR3 annotation of the TCR reads was performed with the Decombinator software suite. For the PS versus PT1 abundance plots, all samples were subsampled to the same number of TCRs (28,000). Expanded TCRs were defined as absent before sensitization and observed at least eight times at the 2-week time point. The raw public reads went through TCRdb reprocessing: fastp at Q25, MiXCR clone calling, in-frame beta chains kept. Every distinct CDR3 protein forms one entry, paired with its most common genes and DNA. The V and J calls, along with clone size, are taken from TCRdb and not from the paper's own processing. In all, the sample holds about 69,000 distinct CDR3 sequences, and approximately 35% of those were seen once. The biggest ten clones account for about 9.6% of the sample.

Trimming removed 5 bases from V and 3 bases from J; the gene matches leave 10 bases unexplained. CDR1 MDHEN and CDR2 SYDVKM are derived from the germline V gene. Its CDR3 holds 15 amino acids, cysteine through phenylalanine. Of the read, only the CDR3 DNA is kept; its 45 bases are in frame from base 1. The time point label of this sample denotes: patch test 1, 2 weeks after DPC sensitization. The sample's treatment or condition label, in plain terms: therapeutic diphenylcyclopropenone sensitization with weekly scalp DPC. At every patch-test visit, the blood draw took place before the patch test was put on. Patients were considered eligible if aged 18 to 70, diagnosed with alopecia and deemed suitable for DPC therapy, and patients were excluded if pregnant. Total RNA was isolated from unfractionated whole blood collected in Tempus Blood RNA tubes. Details on this clonotype: Its antigen is still unknown. Base qualities are not at hand, and no much larger clone is one base apart.

The rearrangement combines TRBV28 with TRBJ2-7; 7 of the junction bases match TRBD1. This sequence was found in a man aged 35-49 years with alopecia areata. Some clones in this sample may be carry-over from other donors' samples. Sequencing used whole blood, obtained in connection with sensitization to the hapten diphenylcyclopropenone (DPC). The CDR3 is CASSATGTAFYEQYF. The DNA reads TGTGCCAGCAGTGCCACCGGGACAGCTTTCTACGAGCAGTACTTC.